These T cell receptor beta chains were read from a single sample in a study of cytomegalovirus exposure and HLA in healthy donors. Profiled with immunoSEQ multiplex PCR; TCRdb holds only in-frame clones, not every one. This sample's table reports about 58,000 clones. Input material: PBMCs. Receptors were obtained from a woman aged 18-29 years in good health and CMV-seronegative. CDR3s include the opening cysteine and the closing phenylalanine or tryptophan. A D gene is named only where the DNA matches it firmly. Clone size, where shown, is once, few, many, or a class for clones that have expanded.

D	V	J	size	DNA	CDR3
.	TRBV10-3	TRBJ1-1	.	TGTGCCATTGGGCCAGGGGATGAAGCTTTCTTT	CAIGPGDEAFF
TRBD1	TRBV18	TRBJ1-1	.	TGTGCCAGCTCACTACAGGGGGCAGGTGGCACTGAAGCTTTCTTT	CASSLQGAGGTEAFF
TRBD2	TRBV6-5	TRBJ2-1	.	TGTGCCAGCAGTTACTCGACTAGCAACAATGAGCAGTTCTTC	CASSYSTSNNEQFF
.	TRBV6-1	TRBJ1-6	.	TGTGCCAGCAGTGAAGTGGGAGGGAGTAGCCCCTATAATTCACCCCTCCACTTT	CASSEVGGSSPYNSPLHF
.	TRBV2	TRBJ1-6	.	TGTGCCAGCAGCCCCCGGGGCTCCTATAATTCACCCCTCCACTTT	CASSPRGSYNSPLHF
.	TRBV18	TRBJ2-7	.	TGTGCCAGCTCACTTTTTACAGGATTTTTTAACGAGCAGTACTTC	CASSLFTGFFNEQYF
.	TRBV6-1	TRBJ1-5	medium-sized	TGTGCCAGCAGTGAAGGCCCTGAGAGGCAGCCCCAGCATTTT	CASSEGPERQPQHF
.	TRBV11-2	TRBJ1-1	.	TGTGCCAGCAGCTTGGGGGGTGGAATTCGGACTGAAGCTTTCTTT	CASSLGGGIRTEAFF
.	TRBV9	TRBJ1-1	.	TGTGCCAGCAGCGTAGGCGGAGGTCTCGCTGAAGCTTTCTTT	CASSVGGGLAEAFF
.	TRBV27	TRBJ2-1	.	TGTGCCAGCAGTGCGACTAGGCCCAATGAGCAGTTCTTC	CASSATRPNEQFF
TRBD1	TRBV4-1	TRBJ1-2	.	TGCGCCAGCAGCCAAGTATGGACAGGGAAAGGCTACACCTTC	CASSQVWTGKGYTF
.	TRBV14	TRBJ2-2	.	TGTGCCAGCAGCCAAGACCTCACTTCCCGAGGGTACACCGGGGAGCTGTTTTTT	CASSQDLTSRGYTGELFF
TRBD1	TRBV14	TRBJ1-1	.	TGTGCCAGCAGCCAAACAGGGGGTAACACTGAAGCTTTCTTT	CASSQTGGNTEAFF